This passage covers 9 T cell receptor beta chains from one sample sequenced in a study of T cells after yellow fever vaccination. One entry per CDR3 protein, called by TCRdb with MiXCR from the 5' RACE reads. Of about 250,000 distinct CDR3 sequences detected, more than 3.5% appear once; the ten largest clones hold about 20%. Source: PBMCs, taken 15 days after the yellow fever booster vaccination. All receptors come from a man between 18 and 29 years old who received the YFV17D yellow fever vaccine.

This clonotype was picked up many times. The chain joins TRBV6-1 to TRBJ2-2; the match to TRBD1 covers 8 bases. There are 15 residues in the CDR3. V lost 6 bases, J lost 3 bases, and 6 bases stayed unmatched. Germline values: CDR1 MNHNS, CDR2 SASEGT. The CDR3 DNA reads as TGTGCCAGCAGCGTTGGGACAGGAGACACCGGGGAGCTGTTTTTT. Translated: CASSVGTGDTGELFF.

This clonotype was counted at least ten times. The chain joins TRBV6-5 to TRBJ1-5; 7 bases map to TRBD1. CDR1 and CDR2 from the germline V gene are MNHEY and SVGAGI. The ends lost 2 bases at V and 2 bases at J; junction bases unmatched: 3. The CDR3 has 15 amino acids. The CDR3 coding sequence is TGTGCCAGCAGTTACAGGACAGGCCGCAATCAGCCCCAGCATTTT. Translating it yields CASSYRTGRNQPQHF.

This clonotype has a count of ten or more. DNA for the CDR3: TGTGCCAGTAGTCCGCCCCCATCCTACAATGAGCAGTTCTTC. As protein: CASSPPPSYNEQFF. The V and J genes are TRBV19 and TRBJ2-1; D is uncertain. Trimming stripped 5 bases from V and 1 base from J, with 9 bases between. From germline, CDR1 is LNHDA and CDR2 SQIVND (reference sequence). There are 14 residues in the CDR3.

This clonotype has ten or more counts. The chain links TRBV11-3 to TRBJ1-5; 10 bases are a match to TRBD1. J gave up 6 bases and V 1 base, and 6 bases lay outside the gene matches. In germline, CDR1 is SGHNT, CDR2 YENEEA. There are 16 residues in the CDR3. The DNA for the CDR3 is TGTGCCAGCAGCTTAGGAGGGACAGGGGTTCTTCAGCCCCAGCATTTT. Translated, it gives CASSLGGTGVLQPQHF.

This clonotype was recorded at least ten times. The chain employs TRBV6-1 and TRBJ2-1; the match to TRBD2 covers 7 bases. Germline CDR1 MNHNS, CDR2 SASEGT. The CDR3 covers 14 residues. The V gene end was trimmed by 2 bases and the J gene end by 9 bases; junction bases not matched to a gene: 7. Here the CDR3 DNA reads TGTGCCAGCAGTGAATTAGCGGGTCGGAGTGAGCAGTTCTTC. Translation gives CASSELAGRSEQFF.

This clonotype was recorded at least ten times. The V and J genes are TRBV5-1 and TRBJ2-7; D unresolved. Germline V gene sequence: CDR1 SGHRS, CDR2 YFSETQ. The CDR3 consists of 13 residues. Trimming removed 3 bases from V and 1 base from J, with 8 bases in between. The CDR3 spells CASSSLSSYEQYF. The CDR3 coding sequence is TGCGCCAGCAGCTCCCTCTCATCCTACGAGCAGTACTTC.

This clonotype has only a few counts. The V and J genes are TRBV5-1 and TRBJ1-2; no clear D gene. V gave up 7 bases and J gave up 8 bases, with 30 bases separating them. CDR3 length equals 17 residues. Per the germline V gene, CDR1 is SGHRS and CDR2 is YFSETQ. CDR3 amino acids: CASCDGEGYYRMEGYTF. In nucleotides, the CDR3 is TGCGCCAGCTGCGACGGCGAAGGATACTACCGTATGGAGGGCTACACCTTC. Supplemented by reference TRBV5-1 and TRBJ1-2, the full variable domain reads KAGVTQTPRYLIKTRGQQVTLSCSPISGHRSVSWYQQTPGQGLQFLFEYFSETQRNKGNFPGRFSGRQFSNSRSEMNVSTLELGDSALYLCASCDGEGYYRMEGYTFGSGTRLTVV.

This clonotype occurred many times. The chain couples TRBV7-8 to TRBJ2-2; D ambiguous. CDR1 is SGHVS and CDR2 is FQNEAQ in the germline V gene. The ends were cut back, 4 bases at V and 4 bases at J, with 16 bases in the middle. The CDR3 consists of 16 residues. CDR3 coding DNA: TGTGCCAGCAGCTCTAGACTCCTATCATCCACCGGGGAGCTGTTTTTT. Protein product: CASSSRLLSSTGELFF.

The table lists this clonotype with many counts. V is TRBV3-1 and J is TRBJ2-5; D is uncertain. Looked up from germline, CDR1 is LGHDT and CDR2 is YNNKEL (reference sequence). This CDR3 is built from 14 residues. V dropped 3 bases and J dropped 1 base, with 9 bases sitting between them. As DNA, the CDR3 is TGTGCCAGCAGCCACTCCGAAGCCCAAGAGACCCAGTACTTC. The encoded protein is CASSHSEAQETQYF.